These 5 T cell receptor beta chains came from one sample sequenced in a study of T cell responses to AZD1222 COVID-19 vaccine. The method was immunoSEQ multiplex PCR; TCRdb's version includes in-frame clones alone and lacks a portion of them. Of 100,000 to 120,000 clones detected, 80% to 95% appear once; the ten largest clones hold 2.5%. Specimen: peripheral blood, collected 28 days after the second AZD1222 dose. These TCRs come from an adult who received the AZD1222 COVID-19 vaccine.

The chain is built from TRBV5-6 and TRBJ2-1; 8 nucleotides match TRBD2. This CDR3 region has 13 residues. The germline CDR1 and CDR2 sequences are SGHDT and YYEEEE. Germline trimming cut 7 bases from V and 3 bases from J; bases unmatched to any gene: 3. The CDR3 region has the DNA TGTGCCAGCTTGGGACTAGTCTACAATGAGCAGTTCTTC. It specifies CASLGLVYNEQFF.

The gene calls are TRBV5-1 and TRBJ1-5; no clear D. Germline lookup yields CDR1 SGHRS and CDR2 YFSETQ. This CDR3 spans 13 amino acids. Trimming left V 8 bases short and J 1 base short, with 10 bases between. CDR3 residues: CASSKGSNQPQHF. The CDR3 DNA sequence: TGCGCCAGTTCCAAGGGAAGCAATCAGCCCCAGCATTTT.

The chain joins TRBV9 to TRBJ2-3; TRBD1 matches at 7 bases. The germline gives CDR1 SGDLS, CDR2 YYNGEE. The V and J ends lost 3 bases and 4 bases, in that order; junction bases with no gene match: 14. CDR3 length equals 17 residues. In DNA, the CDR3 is TGTGCCAGCAGCGCGTGGGACAGTAAGTATAATCCAGATACGCAGTATTTT. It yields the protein CASSAWDSKYNPDTQYF.

CDR3 in DNA: TGCGCCAGCAGCCCCCGGGACTACACCGGGGAGCTGTTTTTT. Amino acids: CASSPRDYTGELFF. The chain is built from TRBV5-1 and TRBJ2-2, with a weak D call TRBD2 (6 bases). Germline V lookup: CDR1 SGHRS, CDR2 YFSETQ. The CDR3 has 14 amino acids. V was clipped by 4 bases and J by 3 bases, with 10 bases between them.

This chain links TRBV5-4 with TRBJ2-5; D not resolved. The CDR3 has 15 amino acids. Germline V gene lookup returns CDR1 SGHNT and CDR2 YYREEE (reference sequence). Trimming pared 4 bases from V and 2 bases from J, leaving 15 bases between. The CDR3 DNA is TGTGCCAGCAGCCTCGAGGAGTCCTCTCAAGAGACCCAGTACTTC. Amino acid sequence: CASSLEESSQETQYF.